These T cell receptor beta chains were read from a single sample in a study of metastatic and nonmetastatic thyroid tumors. TCRdb ran MiXCR on the PCR reads. The sample records 60,000 to 85,000 clones, roughly 18% being singletons. What was sequenced was blood. The receptors stem from a female donor with papillary thyroid cancer or a benign thyroid nodule (not recorded which). Some clones in this sample may be carry-over from other donors' samples. Both conserved end residues are part of each CDR3. The D gene is left open where the match is weak. Clone size, where shown, is once, few, many, or a class for clones that have expanded.

- TRBJ1-2 TRBV6-1 - TGTGCCAGCACAGTACGCGGGGATGGCTACACCTTC CASTVRGDGYTF
many TRBJ2-1 TRBV20-1 - TGCAGTGCTAGAGCAGGGGACTTGAGGAATGAGCAGTTCTTC CSARAGDLRNEQFF
- TRBJ2-1 TRBV11-3 - TGTGCCAGCAGCCGACAACAGGATCATGGCAATGAGCAGTTCTTC CASSRQQDHGNEQFF
few TRBJ2-5 TRBV13 - TGTGCCAGCAGCTTGCAGGTCGAGGAGACCCAGTACTTC CASSLQVEETQYF
many TRBJ2-3 TRBV11-3 TRBD1 TGTGCCAGCAGCCCTAACAACCCGGACAGGGGGCGAACAGATACGCAGTATTTT CASSPNNPDRGRTDTQYF
- TRBJ2-1 TRBV7-3 - TGTGCCAGCAGCAATTTCCGCGGGAACAATGAGCAGTTCTTC CASSNFRGNNEQFF
many TRBJ1-2 TRBV12-3/TRBV12-4 - TGTGCCAGCAGTTTAGGGGGGTGGTATGGCTACACCTTC CASSLGGWYGYTF
many TRBJ2-1 TRBV6-5 TRBD2 TGTGCCAGCAGTTACTCGCGGGAGGGCCGGAATGAGCAGTTCTTC CASSYSREGRNEQFF
few TRBJ1-5 TRBV6-1 - TGTGCCAGCAGTCGTCATGCGGGCAATCAGCCCCAGCATTTT CASSRHAGNQPQHF
once TRBJ2-3 TRBV20-1 TRBD2 TGTAGTGCTCTAGGACTAGCGGGGTCGAGGGATACGCAGTATTTT CSALGLAGSRDTQYF
many TRBJ2-5 TRBV5-1 TRBD2 TGCGCCAGCAGCGCGGATTCGACTAGCGGGAAATTCGAGTACTTC CASSADSTSGKFEYF
- TRBJ2-5 TRBV30 - TGTGCCTGGAGTGAGACGGCGGGGCGGACCCAGTACTTC CAWSETAGRTQYF
many TRBJ2-7 TRBV9 TRBD2 TGTGCCAGCAGCGTCCAAGCGGGACCCGACTACGAGCAGTACTTC CASSVQAGPDYEQYF
- TRBJ2-3 TRBV11-2 TRBD2 TGTGCCAGCAGCTCCAGAAGCGGGAGGGCCGCAGATACGCAGTATTTT CASSSRSGRAADTQYF
- TRBJ2-2 TRBV12-3/TRBV12-4 - TGTGCCAGCAGTTTTAGGGCCGGGGGCACCGGGGAGCTGTTTTTT CASSFRAGGTGELFF
many TRBJ1-6 TRBV27 - TGTGCCAGCAGTTTTTCCGGGGGGGGCTATAATTCACCCCTCCACTTT CASSFSGGGYNSPLHF
- TRBJ2-3 TRBV28 - TGTGCCATAGCTTTATACGGTAGCACAGATACGCAGTATTTT CAIALYGSTDTQYF
many TRBJ2-1 TRBV7-9 - TGTGCCAGCAGCTTAGCGGGATTCGACCACGAGCAGTTCTTC CASSLAGFDHEQFF
many TRBJ2-2 TRBV20-1 - TGCAGTGCTCCGGACTCTTCTACCGGGGAGCTGTTTTTT CSAPDSSTGELFF
few TRBJ2-3 TRBV25-1 - TGTGCCAGCAGTTTGGGGAGCGCAGATACGCAGTATTTT CASSLGSADTQYF
- TRBJ1-3 TRBV30 - TGTGCCTGGAGTGATATTCGAAACACCATATATTTT CAWSDIRNTIYF
few TRBJ1-2 TRBV12-3/TRBV12-4 - TGTGCCAGCAGTTTAGCAACGTGGGGAGGCTACACCTTC CASSLATWGGYTF
few TRBJ2-6 TRBV4-2 - TGTGCCAGCAGCCAAGTTCAGGCAAGCTCTGGGGCCAACGTCCTGACTTTC CASSQVQASSGANVLTF
many TRBJ1-6 TRBV9 TRBD1 TGTGCCAGCAGCCCCCGGGACAGCGGATCACCCCTCCACTTT CASSPRDSGSPLHF
few TRBJ1-4 TRBV6-1 - TGTGCCAGCAGCGCCTTCGGGGGACTTGATGAAAAACTGTTTTTT CASSAFGGLDEKLFF
many TRBJ1-1 TRBV20-1 - TGCAGTGCCTCACATGGACCCCAGAACACTGAAGCTTTCTTT CSASHGPQNTEAFF
- TRBJ1-6 TRBV28 TRBD1 TGTGCCAGCAGCCAGACAGGGGTGAATTCACCCCTCCACTTT CASSQTGVNSPLHF
many TRBJ2-5 TRBV5-5 TRBD2 TGTGCCAGCACCCTAAGGGCTAGCGGCACCCAAGAGACCCAGTACTTC CASTLRASGTQETQYF
many TRBJ1-1 TRBV19 TRBD1 TGTGCCAGTAGTTTACAGGGGGCGGCTGAAGCTTTCTTT CASSLQGAAEAFF
many TRBJ2-7 TRBV10-3 - TGTGCCATCAGAGATGACCAGATTAATCGCCGGAGTGCATGGTACTTC CAIRDDQINRRSAWYF
many TRBJ1-3 TRBV15 TRBD1 TGTGCCACCAGCAGAGACCGGGACAGGTGGTTT CATSRDRDRWF
many TRBJ2-1 TRBV7-8 - TGTGCCAGCAGCTTAGAATCGAGCCTCAATGAGCAGTTCTTC CASSLESSLNEQFF
many TRBJ2-2 TRBV12-3/TRBV12-4 TRBD2 TGTGCCAGCAGTTTAGAGGCTAGCGGGAAGAACACCGGGGAGCTGTTTTTT CASSLEASGKNTGELFF
many TRBJ2-2 TRBV6-1 TRBD2 TGTGCCAGCTTCCGTCTAGCGGGCACCGGGGAGCTGTTTTTT CASFRLAGTGELFF
many TRBJ2-1 TRBV18 - TGTGCCAGCTCACCACCGTCCGTGGTCGGCTACAATGGGCAGTTCTTC CASSPPSVVGYNGQFF
many TRBJ2-7 TRBV27 - TGTGCCAGCGGCCCGGGCCTCTACGAGCAGTACTTC CASGPGLYEQYF
many TRBJ2-1 TRBV20-1 TRBD2 TGCAGTGCTAGGGCCTCGGGACTAGCGGATTACAATGAGCAGTTCTTC CSARASGLADYNEQFF
many TRBJ1-5 TRBV3-1 TRBD1 TGTGCCAGCAGCCAAACGGGACAGGGTGGTCAGCCCCAGCATTTT CASSQTGQGGQPQHF
many TRBJ2-7 TRBV27 - TGTGCCAGCAGTTTATCCAGGGGATCCTACGAGCAGTACTTC CASSLSRGSYEQYF
- TRBJ2-7 TRBV7-2 - TGTGCCAGCAGCCGGGACAATCACTACGAGCAGTACTTC CASSRDNHYEQYF